This T cell receptor beta chain appears in the sequencing data of a study of CD8 T cells in ankylosing spondylitis. Study-wide findings and caveats: The study identified a TCR beta motif of under ten highly homologous variants that appeared characteristic of ankylosing spondylitis blood.

The trim removed 7 bases at V and 0 bases at J, leaving 2 bases unmatched. The CDR3 loop spans 13 amino acids. Germline CDR1 MNHNS, CDR2 SASEGT. TCRdb used MiXCR to reprocess the 5' RACE reads, holding one entry per CDR3 protein. The sample contains some 700,000 distinct CDR3 sequences, roughly 19% of which appear only once. To note about this clonotype: The target antigen is unknown. This sequence may be a read error, since a much larger clone differs from it by one base.

Sequencing used blood, either unsorted or a sorted T cell fraction (not recorded which). The chain uses TRBV6-1 and TRBJ1-1, with 7 bases identical to TRBD1. This sequence was found in a male donor with ankylosing spondylitis. Here the CDR3 reads CASMGQMNTEAFF. CDR3 DNA: TGTGCCAGCATGGGACAGATGAACACTGAAGCTTTCTTT.